What follows is one TCR beta chain and its context. Antigen: not known. The entry originates in a study of T cell responses to AZD1222 COVID-19 vaccine. Study-level findings and limits: Dominant at 160-218 and 743-854, vaccine-associated CD4 TCRs also spanned spike. Sampling captured repertoires only after the peak T cell response. Baseline seropositives among AZD1222 recipients totaled only 5 to 7.

Clones were sequenced by immunoSEQ multiplex PCR, and TCRdb holds only the in-frame ones, with some missing. Among some 110,000 clones listed, 85% were seen once. Germline V gene lookup returns CDR1 SGDLS and CDR2 YYNGEE. The CDR3 loop spans 13 amino acids. Trimming left V 4 bases short and J 4 bases short, with 11 bases between. The TCR sequence derives from an adult who received the AZD1222 COVID-19 vaccine. The gene calls are TRBV9 and TRBJ1-2; possible D gene TRBD1, 5 bases. The sequencing here drew on peripheral blood, taken 28 days after the second AZD1222 dose. CDR3 amino acids: CASSQTGGYGYTF. The CDR3, as DNA: TGTGCCAGCAGCCAGACGGGGGGCTATGGCTACACCTTC.